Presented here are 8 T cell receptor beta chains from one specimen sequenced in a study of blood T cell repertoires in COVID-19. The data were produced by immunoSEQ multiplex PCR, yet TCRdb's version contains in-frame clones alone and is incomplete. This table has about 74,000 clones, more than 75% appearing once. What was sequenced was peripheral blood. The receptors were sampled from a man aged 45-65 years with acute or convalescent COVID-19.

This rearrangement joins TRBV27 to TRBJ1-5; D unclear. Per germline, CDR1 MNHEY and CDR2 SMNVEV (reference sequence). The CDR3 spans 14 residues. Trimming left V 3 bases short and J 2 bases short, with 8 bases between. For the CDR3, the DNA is TGTGCCAGCAGTTTCGGAGGTCGCAATCAGCCCCAGCATTTT. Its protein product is CASSFGGRNQPQHF.

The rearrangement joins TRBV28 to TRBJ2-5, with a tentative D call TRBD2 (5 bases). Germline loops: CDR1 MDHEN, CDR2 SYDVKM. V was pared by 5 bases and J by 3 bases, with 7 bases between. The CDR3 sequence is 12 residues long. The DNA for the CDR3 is TGTGCCAGCAGTCCCGGGAAAGAGACCCAGTACTTC. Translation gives CASSPGKETQYF.

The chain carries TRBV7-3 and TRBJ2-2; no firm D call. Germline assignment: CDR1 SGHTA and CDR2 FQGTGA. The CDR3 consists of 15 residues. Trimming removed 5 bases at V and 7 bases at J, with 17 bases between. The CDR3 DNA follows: TGTGCCAGCAGCCCTCTACCGGGTGGTAACGGGGAGCTGTTTTTT. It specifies CASSPLPGGNGELFF.

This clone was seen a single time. This CDR3 reads CASSLVGRLAGVETQYF. CDR3 DNA sequence: TGTGCCAGCAGCTTAGTAGGTCGGCTAGCGGGAGTGGAGACCCAGTACTTC. This sequence joins TRBV7-2 and TRBJ2-5; 10 nucleotides align to TRBD2. V lost 1 base, J lost 5 bases, and 10 bases stayed unmatched. The CDR3 is 17 residues long. Germline V gene lookup returns CDR1 SGHTA and CDR2 FQGNSA.

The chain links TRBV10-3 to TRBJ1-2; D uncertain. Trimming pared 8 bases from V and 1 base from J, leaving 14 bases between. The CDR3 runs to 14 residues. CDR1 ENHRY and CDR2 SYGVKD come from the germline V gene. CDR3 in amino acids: CAIVGVADNYGYTF. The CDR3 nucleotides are TGTGCCATCGTCGGGGTCGCTGATAACTATGGCTACACCTTC.

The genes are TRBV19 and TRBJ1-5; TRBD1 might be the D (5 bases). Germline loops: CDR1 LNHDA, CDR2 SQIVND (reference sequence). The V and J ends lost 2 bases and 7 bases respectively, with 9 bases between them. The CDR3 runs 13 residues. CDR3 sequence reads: CASSISGPQPQHF. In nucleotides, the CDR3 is TGTGCCAGTAGTATATCAGGGCCCCAGCCCCAGCATTTT. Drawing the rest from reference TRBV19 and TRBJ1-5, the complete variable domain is DGGITQSPKYLFRKEGQNVTLSCEQNLNHDAMYWYRQDPGQGLRLIYYSQIVNDFQKGDIAEGYSVSREKKESFPLTVTSAQKNPTAFYLCASSISGPQPQHFGDGTRLSIL.

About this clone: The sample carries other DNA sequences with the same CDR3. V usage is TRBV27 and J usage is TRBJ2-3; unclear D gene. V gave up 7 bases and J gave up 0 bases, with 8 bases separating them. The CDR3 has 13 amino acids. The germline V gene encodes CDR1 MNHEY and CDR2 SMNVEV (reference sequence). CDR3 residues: CASKLASTDTQYF. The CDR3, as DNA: TGTGCCAGCAAACTTGCTAGCACAGATACGCAGTATTTT.

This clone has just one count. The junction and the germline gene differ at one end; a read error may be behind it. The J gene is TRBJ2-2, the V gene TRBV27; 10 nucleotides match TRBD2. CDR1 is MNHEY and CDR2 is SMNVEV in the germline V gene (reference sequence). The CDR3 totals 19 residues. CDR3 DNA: TGTGCCAGCAGTTTTGTACTAGACCCCACTAGCGGGAACCCCGGGGAGCTGTTTTTT. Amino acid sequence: CASSFVLDPTSGNPGELFF.